Listed here are 17 T cell receptor beta chains from one sample, sequenced in a study of molecular identifiers for immune sequencing clone quantification. TCRdb itself ran the PCR reads through MiXCR, one entry per CDR3 protein. The sample consists of about 500,000 distinct CDR3 sequences, around a fifth of them appearing once. Sequencing used naive CD8+ T cells from blood, with Jurkat cell RNA spiked in. The subset was: FACS-sorted CD8+CD4-CCR7+CD45RA+ naive T cells. The receptors derive from a human donor in good health. Some libraries in this study had Jurkat cell RNA spiked in.

In regard to this clonotype: A read error is possible here, since a much larger clone lies one base away. J is TRBJ2-7 and V is TRBV4-3; a possible D gene is TRBD1 (6 bases). Germline CDR1 is LGHNA and CDR2 is YSLEER. The V and J ends lost 4 bases and 6 bases respectively, with 16 bases between them. This CDR3 is 14 amino acids long. The CDR3 region has the DNA TGCGCCAGCAGCCTGACAGGCTCGGATTGCGAGCAGTACTTC. The encoded protein is CASSLTGSDCEQYF.

The CDR3 DNA is TGTGCCAGCAGTCCTAGTTCGAGCGGAAAAGAGACCCAGTACTTC. The encoded protein is CASSPSSSGKETQYF. The genes are TRBV7-9 and TRBJ2-5, with a possible D match to TRBD2 (5 bases). Germline CDR1 reads SEHNR; CDR2 reads FQNEAQ (reference sequence). V was clipped by 6 bases and J by 3 bases, with 17 bases between them. This CDR3 contains 15 residues.

The table lists this clonotype with many counts. The chain links TRBV27 to TRBJ1-1; 9 nucleotides align to TRBD1. CDR1 and CDR2 (germline): MNHEY, SMNVEV (reference sequence). The CDR3 extends over 14 amino acids. The V gene end was trimmed by 9 bases and the J gene end by 1 base; junction bases not matched to a gene: 6. CDR3 DNA: TGTGCCAGTACAACAGGGGGCCGGAACACTGAAGCTTTCTTT. Protein product: CASTTGGRNTEAFF.

For this clonotype: Because the CDR3's place on the DNA is in doubt, the DNA is left out and the CDR3 is given as listed by TCRdb. The rearrangement uses TRBV7-6 and TRBJ2-2. The CDR3 totals 17 residues, both ends included. Germline assignment: CDR1 SGHVS and CDR2 FNYEAQ. The CDR3 region is CASSLDFSTRTPGSCFF.

This clonotype has at least ten counts. The rearrangement links TRBV4-3 to TRBJ2-6; D not certain. V was cut by 0 bases and J by 1 base, with 1 base left in between. Germline CDR1 LGHNA, CDR2 YSLEER. The CDR3 loop spans 14 amino acids. The CDR3 DNA is TGCGCCAGCAGCCAAGAGTCTGGGGCCAACGTCCTGACTTTC. As protein: CASSQESGANVLTF.

V and J are TRBV6-2 or TRBV6-3 and TRBJ2-7; TRBD2 agrees at 10 bases. The CDR3 is made up of 15 amino acids. J lost 0 bases, V lost 5 bases, and 4 bases had no gene match. Germline V lookup: CDR1 MNHEY, CDR2 SVGEGT. The CDR3 loop reads CASSARTSGSYEQYF. The CDR3 nucleotides are TGTGCCAGCAGTGCCCGGACTAGCGGCTCCTACGAGCAGTACTTC.

This clonotype has a handful of counts. CDR3 protein: CATSRDKGINEQYF. The CDR3 nucleotides are TGTGCCACCAGCAGAGATAAAGGGATCAACGAGCAGTACTTC. This rearrangement joins TRBV15 to TRBJ2-7; D remains unclear. The CDR3 has 14 residues. Deletions cut 0 bases from V and 5 bases from J, with 11 bases between. Germline CDR1 LNHNV, CDR2 YYDKDF (reference sequence).

This clonotype has just a few counts. The chain carries TRBV12-3 or TRBV12-4 and TRBJ1-5; the match to TRBD1 covers 7 bases. CDR3 length equals 17 residues. V lost 2 bases, J lost 2 bases, and 9 bases stayed unmatched. CDR3 in amino acids: CASSLKGAGWGNQPQHF. The CDR3 region has the DNA TGTGCCAGCAGTTTAAAGGGGGCCGGCTGGGGCAATCAGCCCCAGCATTTT.

This clonotype came up many times. The chain joins TRBV4-3 to TRBJ2-3; possible D gene TRBD1, 6 bases. This CDR3 has 14 amino acids. Trimming stripped 0 bases from V and 5 bases from J, with 9 bases between. Germline loops: CDR1 LGHNA, CDR2 YSLEER. The CDR3 protein is CASSQEQGIDTQYF. CDR3 DNA sequence: TGCGCCAGCAGCCAAGAACAGGGAATAGATACGCAGTATTTT.

The genes are TRBV6-5 and TRBJ2-3, with 9 bases aligning to TRBD1. The CDR3 is 16 residues long. Per the germline V gene, CDR1 is MNHEY and CDR2 is SVGAGI. The junction had 4 bases not matched to a gene; V was cut back by 2 bases and J by 1 base. CDR3 bases: TGTGCCAGCAGTTACGTGGGACAGGGTGGCACAGATACGCAGTATTTT. It translates to CASSYVGQGGTDTQYF.

Many counts were recorded for this clonotype. The V call is TRBV7-2, the J call TRBJ2-1, with 9 bases identical to TRBD2. V shed 4 bases and J 2 bases; nucleotides not matched to a gene: 6. Per germline, CDR1 SGHTA and CDR2 FQGNSA. The CDR3 consists of 16 residues. The CDR3 DNA sequence: TGTGCCAGCAGCTCCTTGACTAGCGGTGCCTACAATGAGCAGTTCTTC. Its protein product is CASSSLTSGAYNEQFF.

The table lists this clonotype with a few counts. CDR3 residues: CASSLSGSQVDTQYF. The CDR3, as DNA: TGTGCCAGCAGCTTATCGGGGTCCCAAGTGGATACGCAGTATTTT. V is TRBV11-2 and J is TRBJ2-3, with a possible D match to TRBD2 (5 bases). CDR1 SGHAT and CDR2 FQNNGV come from the germline V gene. Trimming shortened V by 2 bases and J by 6 bases, and 15 bases separated the two germline ends. This CDR3 comprises 15 residues. The variable domain in full, completed from reference TRBV11-2 and TRBJ2-3, reads EAGVAQSPRYKIIEKRQSVAFWCNPISGHATLYWYQQILGQGPKLLIQFQNNGVVDDSQLPKDRFSAERLKGVDSTLKIQPAKLEDSAVYLCASSLSGSQVDTQYFGPGTRLTVL.

In its sample, this clonotype was seen a few times. No DNA is shown, since the ends of the CDR3 on it are uncertain; the CDR3 is the one TCRdb lists. V and J are TRBV12-3 or TRBV12-4 and TRBJ1-2; the D segment call TRBD1 is taken from the table without a DNA check. The CDR3 length equals 16 residues, ends included. The CDR3 protein is CASSTSGHPSNYGYTF.

In its sample, this clonotype was seen a few times. The CDR3 coding sequence is TGTGCCAGCAGTTATTCGGGTGGGGCGGGCTACGAGCAGTACTTC. Protein: CASSYSGGAGYEQYF. The V gene is TRBV27, the J gene TRBJ2-7; D tentatively fits TRBD1 or TRBD2 (5 bases each). Between the trimmed V and J ends, which lost 4 bases and 3 bases, there was a span of 16 bases. Germline CDR1 reads MNHEY; CDR2 reads SMNVEV (reference sequence). This CDR3 has 15 amino acids.

In regard to this clonotype: This sequence may be a read error, since a much larger clone differs from it by one base. The rearrangement joins TRBV4-1 to TRBJ2-3; unclear D gene. Germline CDR1 is MGHRA and CDR2 is YSYEKL. The CDR3 extends over 12 amino acids. Between the trimmed V and J ends, which lost 4 bases and 8 bases, there was a span of 10 bases. CDR3 sequence reads: CASSLKSGTQYF. The CDR3 nucleotides read TGCGCCAGCAGCCTTAAGTCAGGTACGCAGTATTTT.

Many counts were recorded for this clonotype. The rearrangement links TRBV24-1 to TRBJ2-1, with D perhaps TRBD1 or TRBD2 (5 bases each). CDR1 is KGHDR and CDR2 is SFDVKD in the germline V gene. The ends were cut back, 3 bases at V and 8 bases at J, with 19 bases in the middle. The CDR3 has 16 residues. CDR3 region: CATSDPTGTSLYEQFF. The CDR3 DNA reads as TGTGCCACCAGTGATCCCACCGGGACGTCTCTATATGAGCAGTTCTTC.

The chain combines TRBV28 with TRBJ2-7, with a weak D call TRBD2 (5 bases). Per the germline V gene, CDR1 is MDHEN and CDR2 is SYDVKM. The CDR3 spans 15 residues. V lost 1 base to trimming and J lost 2 bases, with 12 bases between them. The CDR3 loop is CASSLFGSYAYEQYF. For the CDR3, the DNA is TGTGCCAGCAGTTTATTTGGGAGCTATGCCTACGAGCAGTACTTC.